This TCR beta chain was captured by sequencing in a study of CD8+ T cells in alopecia areata. Study context: Using the percentage of affected scalp area, treated patients' severity was scored.

Looked up from germline, CDR1 is MDHEN and CDR2 is SYDVKM. This CDR3 is built from 18 residues. V shed 6 bases and J 5 bases; nucleotides not matched to a gene: 19. Stated treatment: oral pan-JAK inhibitor, 5-10 mg twice daily. Both peripheral blood and punch biopsies of lesional scalp skin were obtained from patients who had alopecia areata. General study findings and limits: Persistence of many expanded lesional clones was seen in scalp and blood during tofacitinib. Between patients, shared TCR sequences were less clear than in mice. This was possibly due in part to HLA diversity in the patient population.

Extracted from the samples, RNA was reverse transcribed into cDNA to serve as the sequencing template. Sequencing used immunoSEQ multiplex PCR; TCRdb keeps in-frame clones, though not all of them. The sample has roughly 200,000 clones, 45% to 75% seen once. A note on this clone: Its antigen is still unknown.

The chain couples TRBV28 to TRBJ1-1; 9 nucleotides agree with TRBD1. The specimen comprised CD4+ T cells sorted from blood, sampled at week 4, from a patient treated with tofacitinib. The clonotype was recovered from a human donor with alopecia areata. The CDR3 DNA follows: TGTGCCAGCAGCCGACTCCGTCTCCGGGACAGGGCGAATACTGAAGCTTTCTTT. Its translation is CASSRLRLRDRANTEAFF.